The 21 T cell receptor beta chains in this list originate from one sample, sequenced in a study of CDR3 diversity in severe acne. TCRdb recomputed calls from the PCR reads with MiXCR, one row per CDR3 protein. The sample includes roughly 100,000 distinct CDR3 sequences, about half of them seen just once. The sample consisted of blood. These receptors were obtained from a male donor with acne.

This clonotype appeared once. The rearrangement links TRBV10-3 to TRBJ2-5, with a possible D match to TRBD2 (5 bases). With 0 bases removed from V and 12 bases from J, the gap between germline ends came to 14 bases. This CDR3 has 13 residues. Germline V gene lookup returns CDR1 ENHRY and CDR2 SYGVKD. CDR3: CAISESFNGMEYF. Written as DNA, the CDR3 is TGTGCCATCAGTGAGTCGTTCAACGGGATGGAGTACTTC.

The rearrangement joins TRBV18 to TRBJ2-7; TRBD1 matches at 11 bases. CDR1 and CDR2 (germline): KGHSH, LQKENI. V dropped 2 bases and J dropped 6; count of bases not matched to a gene: 6. The CDR3 spans 15 residues. CDR3 amino acids: CASSPTGTGGSEQYF. CDR3 DNA: TGTGCCAGCTCACCAACCGGGACAGGGGGTTCCGAGCAGTACTTC. Complete variable domain (other parts from reference TRBV18 and TRBJ2-7): NAGVMQNPRHLVRRRGQEARLRCSPMKGHSHVYWYRQLPEEGLKFMVYLQKENIIDESGMPKERFSAEFPKEGPSILRIQQVVRGDSAAYFCASSPTGTGGSEQYFGPGTRLTVT.

This sequence joins TRBV7-6 and TRBJ2-1; D may be TRBD1 or TRBD2 (5 bases each). CDR1 and CDR2 from the germline V gene are SGHVS and FNYEAQ. The CDR3 runs 16 residues. V gave up 8 bases and J gave up 0 bases, with 17 bases separating them. The CDR3 nucleotides are TGTGCCAGCGGCCGGGACCCCCCGAGCTCCTACAATGAGCAGTTCTTC. This codes for CASGRDPPSSYNEQFF. The full variable domain, completed using reference TRBV7-6 and TRBJ2-1, is GAGVSQSPRYKVTKRGQDVALRCDPISGHVSLYWYRQALGQGPEFLTYFNYEAQQDKSGLPNDRFSAERPEGSISTLTIQRTEQRDSAMYRCASGRDPPSSYNEQFFGPGTRLTVL.

This clonotype came up many times. The chain joins TRBV3-1 to TRBJ1-5; D is unresolved. The germline gives CDR1 LGHDT, CDR2 YNNKEL (reference sequence). V was shortened by 4 bases and J by 0 bases, with 7 bases between the two germline ends. The CDR3 has 14 residues. In nucleotides, the CDR3 is TGTGCCAGCAGCCCCTCGGGTAGCAATCAGCCCCAGCATTTT. It codes for CASSPSGSNQPQHF.

This clonotype has only a few counts. The V and J genes are TRBV4-3 and TRBJ1-1; 8 bases are a match to TRBD1. The V segment lost 1 base and the J segment 4 bases; nucleotides outside the gene matches: 8. The CDR3 loop spans 16 amino acids. Germline loops: CDR1 LGHNA, CDR2 YSLEER. CDR3 loop: CASSQGEGQGFTEAFF. DNA of the CDR3: TGCGCCAGCAGCCAAGGGGAAGGACAGGGCTTCACTGAAGCTTTCTTT.

This chain uses TRBV24-1 with TRBJ2-1, with D unclear. The germline V gene encodes CDR1 KGHDR and CDR2 SFDVKD. The CDR3 loop spans 13 amino acids. Trimming left V 5 bases short and J 8 bases short, with 12 bases between. In DNA form, the CDR3 reads TGTGCCACCAGTGGTTTCGGTAGCTATGAGCAGTTCTTC. This codes for CATSGFGSYEQFF.

This chain uses TRBV11-3 with TRBJ2-2, with D possibly matching TRBD1 (5 bases). V lost 4 bases and J lost 9, with 12 bases in between. Germline-derived CDR1 and CDR2 are SGHNT and YENEEA. The CDR3 is 13 residues long. The CDR3 DNA sequence: TGTGCCAGCAGCTCCACAGGAAACAGGGAGCTGTTTTTT. It codes for CASSSTGNRELFF. The full variable domain, its missing parts supplied by reference TRBV11-3 and TRBJ2-2, is EAGVVQSPRYKIIEKKQPVAFWCNPISGHNTLYWYLQNLGQGPELLIRYENEEAVDDSQLPKDRFSAERLKGVDSTLKIQPAELGDSAVYLCASSSTGNRELFFGEGSRLTVL.

This sequence joins TRBV5-1 and TRBJ2-7, with TRBD2 matching over 9 bases. The CDR3 consists of 16 residues. The trim removed 0 bases at V and 2 bases at J, leaving 6 bases unmatched. Germline CDR1 is SGHRS and CDR2 is YFSETQ. This CDR3 is CASSLDQGLATYEQYF. Written as DNA, the CDR3 is TGCGCCAGCAGCTTGGATCAGGGACTAGCAACCTACGAGCAGTACTTC.

This clonotype was detected only a few times. The chain joins TRBV7-9 to TRBJ2-7; D may match TRBD1 or TRBD2 (5 bases each). CDR3 length equals 13 residues. Looked up from germline, CDR1 is SEHNR and CDR2 is FQNEAQ (reference sequence). The ends were cut back, 7 bases at V and 0 bases at J, with 10 bases in the middle. DNA for the CDR3: TGTGCCAGCACCCGGGGCTCCTCCTACGAGCAGTACTTC. As protein: CASTRGSSYEQYF.

This clonotype was counted ten times or more. As DNA, the CDR3 is TGTGCCAGCAGTTACTTCGGACAGGGGACAGATACGCAGTATTTT. This encodes CASSYFGQGTDTQYF. The chain carries TRBV6-2 or TRBV6-3 and TRBJ2-3, with 9 bases aligning to TRBD1. Germline V gene sequence: CDR1 MNHEY, CDR2 SVGEGT. V shed 1 base, J shed 3 bases, and the junction held 2 bases outside the gene matches. The CDR3 covers 15 residues.

The genes are TRBV15 and TRBJ2-5; unclear D gene. Per the germline V gene, CDR1 is LNHNV and CDR2 is YYDKDF (reference sequence). With 3 bases removed from V and 5 bases from J, the gap between germline ends came to 10 bases. The CDR3 totals 13 residues. The CDR3 region is CATSRTRVETQYF. In nucleotides, the CDR3 is TGTGCCACCAGCAGGACTCGGGTGGAGACCCAGTACTTC.

The chain recombines TRBV29-1 with TRBJ1-2; 12 bases align to TRBD1. Germline-derived CDR1 and CDR2 are SQVTM and ANQGSEA. This CDR3 has 14 residues. The V segment lost 3 bases and the J segment 7 bases; nucleotides outside the gene matches: 6. The CDR3 sequence: CSVDAGTGGSGYTF. The CDR3 DNA sequence: TGCAGCGTTGATGCCGGGACAGGGGGCAGTGGCTACACCTTC. Full variable domain (outside the CDR3, taken from reference TRBV29-1 and TRBJ1-2): SAVISQKPSRDICQRGTSLTIQCQVDSQVTMMFWYRQQPGQSLTLIATANQGSEATYESGFVIDKFPISRPNLTFSTLTVSNMSPEDSSIYLCSVDAGTGGSGYTFGSGTRLTVV.

The chain recombines TRBV20-1 with TRBJ2-1; 9 bases line up with TRBD1. J was trimmed by 9 bases and V by 6 bases; bases with no gene match: 9. The CDR3 covers 13 residues. Germline V gives CDR1 DFQATT, CDR2 SNEGSKA (reference sequence). CDR3 loop: CSAGQGTNTEQFF. The CDR3 DNA is TGCAGTGCCGGACAGGGGACGAACACTGAGCAGTTCTTC.

This clonotype was recorded a few times. This chain uses TRBV5-1 with TRBJ2-7; D unresolved. The CDR3 loop spans 16 amino acids. Per germline, CDR1 SGHRS and CDR2 YFSETQ. Between the trimmed V and J ends, which lost 0 bases and 6 bases, there was a span of 19 bases. CDR3 region: CASSLAVVPGVFEQYF. The DNA of the CDR3 is TGCGCCAGCAGCTTGGCAGTGGTCCCGGGCGTCTTCGAGCAGTACTTC.

In its sample, this clonotype was seen a few times. The chain links TRBV11-2 to TRBJ2-2; D is ambiguous. V dropped 6 bases and J dropped 4 bases, with 15 bases sitting between them. CDR1 is SGHAT, CDR2 FQNNGV, per germline. This CDR3 is 15 amino acids long. The DNA for the CDR3 is TGTGCCAGCAGTAATCCGTATTCTGGCACCGGGGAGCTGTTTTTT. This sequence encodes CASSNPYSGTGELFF.

Regarding this clonotype: The junction shows a germline mismatch at one end, possibly a read error. The V gene is TRBV9, the J gene TRBJ1-5, with D perhaps matching TRBD1 (6 bases). The CDR3 runs 16 residues. Germline V gene sequence: CDR1 SGDLS, CDR2 YYNGEE. The CDR3 nucleotides read TGCGCCAGCAGCGTAGACAGGAGCGAAACCAATCAGCCCCAGCATTTT. Its translation is CASSVDRSETNQPQHF.

In this sample, this clonotype turned up once. The rearrangement uses TRBV30 and TRBJ2-1, with D hard to call. Germline V gene lookup returns CDR1 GTSNPN and CDR2 SVGIG (reference sequence). Trimming cost V 1 base and J 4 bases, with 8 bases left between them. This CDR3 is 13 amino acids long. The CDR3 reads CAWSANLYNEQFF. The CDR3 region has the DNA TGTGCCTGGAGTGCGAATTTATACAATGAGCAGTTCTTC.

The rearrangement uses TRBV5-1 and TRBJ1-1; D may be TRBD1 (6 bases). The V end was cut by 7 bases, the J end by 5 bases, with 21 bases between. CDR1 and CDR2 from the germline V gene are SGHRS and YFSETQ. The CDR3 loop spans 15 amino acids. The CDR3 loop is CASRDQGSLRTEAFF. DNA of the CDR3: TGCGCCAGCCGCGACCAGGGGAGTTTGCGGACTGAAGCTTTCTTT. Drawing the rest from reference TRBV5-1 and TRBJ1-1, the complete variable domain is KAGVTQTPRYLIKTRGQQVTLSCSPISGHRSVSWYQQTPGQGLQFLFEYFSETQRNKGNFPGRFSGRQFSNSRSEMNVSTLELGDSALYLCASRDQGSLRTEAFFGQGTRLTVV.

The chain is built from TRBV24-1 and TRBJ1-1, with a weak D call TRBD1 (6 bases). The germline CDR1 and CDR2 sequences are KGHDR and SFDVKD. CDR3 size: 14 residues. Trimming took 4 bases from V and 6 from J, leaving 14 bases between them. The CDR3, as DNA: TGTGCCACCAGTGAGCCAGGGGTCGGGGCTGAAGCTTTCTTT. This codes for CATSEPGVGAEAFF.

By share, this clonotype counts as medium-sized. The rearrangement joins TRBV2 to TRBJ2-5, with D possibly called TRBD1 or TRBD2 (6 bases each). The V end was cut by 6 bases, the J end by 5 bases, with 16 bases between. CDR3 length: 14 amino acids. CDR1 is SNHLY, CDR2 FYNNEI, per germline. The CDR3 sequence: CASRVRGAEETQYF. The CDR3 DNA reads as TGTGCCAGCAGGGTGAGGGGGGCTGAGGAGACCCAGTACTTC.

The CDR3 is CSARDRLAGTYEQYF. For the CDR3, the DNA is TGCAGTGCTAGAGATCGGTTAGCGGGAACCTACGAGCAGTACTTC. The chain recombines TRBV20-1 with TRBJ2-7; 8 bases align to TRBD2. In germline, CDR1 is DFQATT, CDR2 SNEGSKA (reference sequence). The CDR3 spans 15 residues. V trimming: 0 bases; J trimming: 2 bases; junction bases outside the gene matches: 6.